This TCR beta chain is drawn from a study of blood T cell repertoires in COVID-19. Across the whole study: Sites across the United States, Italy and Spain contributed samples from acute and convalescent COVID-19. T cells, B-cell-depleted T cells, or PBMCs supplied cDNA or gDNA.

The sample holds one count of this clone. How the authors handled the data: It was from reference gene primer amplification that nucleated cell counts were estimated. The method was immunoSEQ multiplex PCR; TCRdb's version includes in-frame clones alone and lacks a portion of them. V and J calls and clone size are as listed in that table; D and trimming were resolved from the DNA. The sample lists 200,000 to 250,000 clones; approximately 81% were seen once. This TCR was sampled from a man aged 25-45 years with active or convalescent COVID-19. Sequenced: peripheral blood.

The CDR3 region has the DNA TGTGCCAGCAAACCCGGGACTAGCGGGGTATCAGATACGCAGTATTTT. The encoded protein is CASKPGTSGVSDTQYF. The chain couples TRBV5-4 to TRBJ2-3, with 13 bases lining up with TRBD2. CDR3 length equals 16 residues. V was clipped by 6 bases and J by 4 bases; unmatched bases: 8. Germline CDR1 reads SGHNT; CDR2 reads YYREEE (reference sequence).